The source of this T cell receptor (beta chain) is a study of human T cells and chemical hapten exposure. About the research overall: Each patient's scalp received weekly diphenylcyclopropenone throughout the roughly 25-week study.

Each CDR3 protein is one row after TCRdb ran MiXCR on the RACE reads. The sample yields about 80,000 distinct CDR3 sequences, roughly 15% seen once. The time point is: pre-sensitization, week 0. As to treatment: therapeutic diphenylcyclopropenone sensitization with weekly scalp DPC. V was trimmed by 9 bases and J by 1 base, leaving 9 bases between them. Germline V CDR1 and CDR2: SEHNR, FQNEAQ (reference sequence). CDR3 length equals 12 residues. The sequence was obtained from a woman aged 45-65 years with alopecia areata. Some clones in this sample may be carry-over from other donors' samples. The sequences come from whole blood, collected in connection with sensitization to the hapten diphenylcyclopropenone (DPC). The chain is built from TRBV7-9 and TRBJ1-1; D may be TRBD1 (5 bases). CDR3 bases: TGTGCCAGTGTGACAGCGAACACTGAAGCTTTCTTT. Translation: CASVTANTEAFF.